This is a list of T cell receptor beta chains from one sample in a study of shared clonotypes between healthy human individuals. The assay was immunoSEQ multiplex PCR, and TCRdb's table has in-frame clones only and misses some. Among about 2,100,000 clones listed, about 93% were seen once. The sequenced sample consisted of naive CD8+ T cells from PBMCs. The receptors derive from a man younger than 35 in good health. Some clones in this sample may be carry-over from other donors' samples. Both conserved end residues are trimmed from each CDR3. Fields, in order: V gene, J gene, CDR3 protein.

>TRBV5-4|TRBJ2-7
ASSSGTSGSFTYEQY
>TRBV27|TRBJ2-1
ASSLGDSYNEQF
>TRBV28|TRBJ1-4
ASRTRDLNEKLF
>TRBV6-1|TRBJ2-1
ASSDGVLPYNEQF
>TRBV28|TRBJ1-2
ASSLLVHYGYT
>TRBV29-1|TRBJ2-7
SAEGEREQY
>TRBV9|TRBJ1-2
ASSPRQGGHYGYT
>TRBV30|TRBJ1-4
AWSGGQGWSEKLF
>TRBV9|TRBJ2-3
ASSPPDRGPDTQY
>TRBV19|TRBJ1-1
ASSISGAAEAF
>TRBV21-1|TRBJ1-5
ASTGPLWGGNQPQH
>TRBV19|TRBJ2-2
ASLQGDTGELF
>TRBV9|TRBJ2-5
ASSVGGALETQY
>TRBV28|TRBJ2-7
ASREKSGVPYEQY
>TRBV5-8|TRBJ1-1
ASSLPGGGGTEAF
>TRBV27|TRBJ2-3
ASSFLVDPDTQY
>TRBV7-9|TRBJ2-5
ASNRGPSGGSRETQY
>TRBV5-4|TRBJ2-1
ASSFGRNEQF
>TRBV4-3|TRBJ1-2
ASSQEIQGNYGYT
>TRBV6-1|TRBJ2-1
ASIASPRVRNEQF
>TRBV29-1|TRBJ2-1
SEAGSSYNEQF
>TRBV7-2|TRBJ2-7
ASSLGLTAYEQY
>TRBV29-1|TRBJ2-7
SVYGTHYEQY
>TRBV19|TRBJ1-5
ASSIVDSSNQPQH
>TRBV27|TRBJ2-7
ASSLSAGAPYEQY
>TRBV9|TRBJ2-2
ASSVGSGSHTGELF
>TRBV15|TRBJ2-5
ATSLAGGTQY
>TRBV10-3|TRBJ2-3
AIRDGASGRNPSTDTQY
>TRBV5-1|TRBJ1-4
ASSLDISVSNEKLF
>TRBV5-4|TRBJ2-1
ASSPRLGEQF
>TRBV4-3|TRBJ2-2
ASSPRTGAWTGELF
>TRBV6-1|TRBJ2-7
ASLTTGRISYEQY
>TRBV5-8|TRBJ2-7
ASSFLGRDWTSGIYEQY
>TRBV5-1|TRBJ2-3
ASSFDRSTDTQY